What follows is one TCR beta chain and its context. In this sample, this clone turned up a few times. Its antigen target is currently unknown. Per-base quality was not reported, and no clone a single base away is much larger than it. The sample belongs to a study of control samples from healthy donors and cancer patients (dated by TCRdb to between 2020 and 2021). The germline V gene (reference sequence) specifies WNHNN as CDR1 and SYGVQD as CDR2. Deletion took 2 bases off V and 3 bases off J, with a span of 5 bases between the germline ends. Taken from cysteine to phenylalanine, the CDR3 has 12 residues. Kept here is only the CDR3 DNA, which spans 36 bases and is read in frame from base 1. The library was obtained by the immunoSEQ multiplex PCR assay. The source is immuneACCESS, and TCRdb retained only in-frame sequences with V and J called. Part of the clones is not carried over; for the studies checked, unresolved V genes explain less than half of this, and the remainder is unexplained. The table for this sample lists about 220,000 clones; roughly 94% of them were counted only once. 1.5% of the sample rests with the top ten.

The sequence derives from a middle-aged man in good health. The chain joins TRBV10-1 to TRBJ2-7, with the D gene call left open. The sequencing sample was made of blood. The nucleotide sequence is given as TGCGCCAGCAGTGAGCCGGGCTACGAGCAGTACTTC. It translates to CASSEPGYEQYF.